This TCR beta chain was sequenced during a study of identifying expanded T cells in peripheral blood. Findings and limits, study-wide: Two-week clone count variance significantly increased as total template count grew. Technical replicates showed roughly 1.2 changed clones; roughly two weeks about 16; four weeks 19.

Germline assignment: CDR1 MDHEN and CDR2 SYDVKM. This CDR3 contains 16 residues. With 7 bases removed from V and 2 bases from J, the gap between germline ends came to 18 bases. As concerns this clone: Its antigen remains unknown.

Clones were read by immunoSEQ multiplex PCR, and TCRdb kept only the in-frame ones, dropping some. Of about 54,000 clones in the sample, about nine tenths were seen once. This clonotype was sampled from a person between 18 and 69 years old in good health. Sequenced input: blood. This chain joins TRBV28 and TRBJ1-5, with D unresolved. DNA of the CDR3: TGTGCCAGCACCCTGCCCAAGGGTCGGGGCAATCAGCCCCAGCATTTT. This encodes CASTLPKGRGNQPQHF.